This TCR beta chain was captured in a study of T cells in Graves' hyperthyroidism and ophthalmopathy. Study findings and constraints: In simple terms, a model built on 13 V-J features told ophthalmopathy apart from stable hyperthyroidism.

For this clonotype: What it recognizes is unknown.

Amplification yielded TCR beta CDR3 regions, with RNA transcripts as the source. The HTBI set primed first-round TCR CDR3 RT-PCR. MiXCR, run by TCRdb on the multiplex PCR reads, gives a single entry per CDR3 protein. The sample contains some 500,000 distinct CDR3 sequences, approximately 15% of which appear only once. Sequencing was done on a sample of blood. The sequence derives from a woman under 30 with Graves' hyperthyroidism.

The CDR3 sequence: CASSLGASGTYEQYF. The CDR3 DNA follows: TGTGCCAGCAGCTTAGGTGCCAGCGGTACCTACGAGCAGTACTTC. J is TRBJ2-7 and V is TRBV11-2, with a weak D call TRBD2 (5 bases). The V end was cut by 1 base, the J end by 2 bases, with 12 bases between. Germline V CDR1 and CDR2: SGHAT, FQNNGV. The CDR3 length is 15 residues.